The 18 T cell receptor beta chains presented below share a single source sample, sequenced in a study of blood T cell dynamics during melanoma immunotherapy. The method was immunoSEQ multiplex PCR; TCRdb's version includes in-frame clones alone and lacks a portion of them. This sample has over 8,000 clones; roughly nine tenths occur once, and the top ten carry about 3.8%. Documented time point: week 3, after first cycle of checkpoint inhibitor. Specimen: blood, collected from a patient treated with checkpoint blockade. The receptors were gathered from a human donor with melanoma.

This chain uses TRBV19 with TRBJ1-6; D not resolved. Trimming removed 7 bases from V and 6 bases from J, with 13 bases in between. This CDR3 is 14 amino acids long. Per the germline V gene, CDR1 is LNHDA and CDR2 is SQIVND (reference sequence). The chain's CDR3 is CASMVAATNSPLHF. For the CDR3, the DNA is TGTGCCAGTATGGTAGCCGCTACTAATTCACCCCTCCACTTT.

V is TRBV10-3 and J is TRBJ1-2; D remains unclear. The CDR3 has 15 residues. V was cut by 3 bases and J by 0 bases, with 11 bases left in between. CDR1 and CDR2 (germline): ENHRY, SYGVKD. The CDR3 reads CAISDPRRANYGYTF. Here the CDR3 DNA reads TGTGCCATCAGTGACCCTAGAAGGGCTAACTATGGCTACACCTTC.

The chain employs TRBV19 and TRBJ1-5, with TRBD1 matching over 7 bases. CDR1 is LNHDA and CDR2 is SQIVND in the germline V gene (reference sequence). This CDR3 region has 15 residues. J was trimmed by 3 bases and V by 1 base; bases with no gene match: 3. This chain's CDR3 is CASSIARGFNQPQHF. The DNA of the CDR3 is TGTGCCAGTAGTATAGCCAGGGGGTTCAATCAGCCCCAGCATTTT.

The V call is TRBV5-1, the J call TRBJ2-1; 10 positions match TRBD2. The CDR3 has 15 amino acids. V dropped 1 base and J dropped 9; count of bases not matched to a gene: 7. Germline values: CDR1 SGHRS, CDR2 YFSETQ. The CDR3 reads CASSLSLAGALEQFF. CDR3 coding DNA: TGCGCCAGCAGCTTGTCGCTAGCGGGAGCTCTTGAGCAGTTCTTC.

V and J are TRBV5-5 and TRBJ2-2; 13 positions agree with TRBD2. J gave up 2 bases and V 6 bases, and 7 bases lay outside the gene matches. This CDR3 has 17 amino acids. Germline CDR1 SGHKS, CDR2 YYEKEE (reference sequence). The CDR3 DNA is TGTGCCAGCACCTTACTAGCGGGAGGGCCTAACACCGGGGAGCTGTTTTTT. As protein: CASTLLAGGPNTGELFF.

This clone showed up just once. The gene calls are TRBV15 and TRBJ2-4, with TRBD2 matching over 10 bases. Trimming cost V 1 base and J 6 bases; bases outside gene matches: 9. Germline V gene lookup returns CDR1 LNHNV and CDR2 YYDKDF (reference sequence). The CDR3 is made up of 17 amino acids. In nucleotides, the CDR3 is TGTGCCACCAGCAGAGGTCTCCCTAGCGGGAGAGGAAACATTCAGTACTTC. Protein product: CATSRGLPSGRGNIQYF.

This chain joins TRBV5-5 and TRBJ1-5; no clear D. The germline V and J ends were trimmed by 2 bases and 0 bases, with 6 bases remaining between them. The CDR3 is 14 amino acids. The germline V gene encodes CDR1 SGHKS and CDR2 YYEKEE (reference sequence). The CDR3 DNA is TGTGCCAGCAGCTTCGGGGATAGCAATCAGCCCCAGCATTTT. Protein product: CASSFGDSNQPQHF.

The gene calls are TRBV5-6 and TRBJ2-1; D is unresolved. The CDR3 has 15 amino acids. The germline V gene encodes CDR1 SGHDT and CDR2 YYEEEE. V lost 2 bases to trimming and J lost 5 bases, with 14 bases between them. CDR3 loop: CASSFLSKGNNEQFF. DNA of the CDR3: TGTGCCAGCAGCTTTCTCTCGAAAGGGAACAATGAGCAGTTCTTC.

CDR3 nucleotide sequence: TGTGCCAGCAGGGACCTAAGCGGAGCTAACTATGGCTACACCTTC. Its translation is CASRDLSGANYGYTF. The chain employs TRBV6-5 and TRBJ1-2; no firm D call. The CDR3 has 15 residues. From germline, CDR1 is MNHEY and CDR2 SVGAGI. V was cut by 6 bases and J by 0 bases, with 14 bases left in between.

This clone was seen once. The V gene is TRBV18, the J gene TRBJ2-5; D is unresolved. CDR3 length equals 15 residues. Trimming took 0 bases from V and 5 from J, leaving 13 bases between them. Germline V gene lookup returns CDR1 KGHSH and CDR2 LQKENI. CDR3 loop: CASSPPGTIRETQYF. In DNA, the CDR3 is TGTGCCAGCTCACCACCCGGCACAATAAGGGAGACCCAGTACTTC.

The CDR3 loop is CASSLVTDSSTEAFF. DNA for the CDR3: TGCGCCAGCAGCTTGGTGACAGATAGCTCCACTGAAGCTTTCTTT. This sequence joins TRBV5-1 and TRBJ1-1, with D perhaps matching TRBD1 (5 bases). The length of the CDR3 is 15 residues. V lost 0 bases to trimming and J lost 4 bases, with 13 bases between them. CDR1 and CDR2 (germline): SGHRS, YFSETQ.

The chain combines TRBV5-1 with TRBJ2-7; 7 positions match TRBD1. CDR1 and CDR2 from the germline V gene are SGHRS and YFSETQ. V lost 4 bases and J lost 2; bases outside the gene matches: 9. There are 15 residues in the CDR3. As DNA, the CDR3 is TGCGCCAGCAGCGACTCCGGGACAGAGACCTACGAGCAGTACTTC. Translation: CASSDSGTETYEQYF.

This chain links TRBV2 with TRBJ1-1; a weak D match, TRBD1 (5 bases). Trimming took off 7 bases at V and 8 bases at J, with 14 bases between the two ends. This CDR3 has 12 amino acids. Looked up from germline, CDR1 is SNHLY and CDR2 is FYNNEI. The DNA of the CDR3 is TGTGCCAGCATTGGAGGAACAGGAGAAGCTTTCTTT. Translation: CASIGGTGEAFF.

Turning to this clone: Other DNA sequences in this specimen translate into the identical CDR3. This rearrangement joins TRBV28 to TRBJ2-7, with 8 bases matching TRBD2. V was pared by 0 bases and J by 3 bases, with 7 bases of the junction left unmatched. CDR1 MDHEN and CDR2 SYDVKM come from the germline V gene. The CDR3 extends over 16 amino acids. This CDR3 reads CASSLWTSREGYEQYF. In DNA, the CDR3 is TGTGCCAGCAGTTTATGGACTAGCCGGGAGGGCTACGAGCAGTACTTC.

This chain joins TRBV6-8 and TRBJ2-7; perhaps TRBD2 as D (6 bases). The CDR3 extends over 15 amino acids. The V and J ends lost 7 bases and 4 bases respectively, with 20 bases between them. The germline V gene encodes CDR1 MNHGY and CDR2 SAAAGT. CDR3 sequence reads: CASKAGMRLGYEQYF. In DNA, the CDR3 is TGTGCCAGCAAAGCCGGTATGAGACTAGGATACGAGCAGTACTTC.

Only one count was recorded for this clone. The CDR3 sequence is CSFGQVNEQFF. The CDR3 region has the DNA TGCAGCTTCGGACAGGTGAATGAGCAGTTCTTC. This sequence joins TRBV29-1 and TRBJ2-1; TRBD1 aligns across 7 bases. Germline V gives CDR1 SQVTM, CDR2 ANQGSEA. Trimming cost V 8 bases and J 7 bases; bases outside gene matches: 5. There are 11 residues in the CDR3.

This chain joins TRBV6-4 and TRBJ1-5, with no clear D. Looked up from germline, CDR1 is MRHNA and CDR2 is SNTAGT. The CDR3 is made up of 13 amino acids. V dropped 7 bases and J dropped 1 base, with 8 bases sitting between them. CDR3 protein: CASIGVSNQPQHF. CDR3 bases: TGTGCCAGCATCGGGGTCAGCAATCAGCCCCAGCATTTT.

This chain connects TRBV21-1 to TRBJ2-5; the D segment call TRBD1 is taken from the table without a DNA check. TRBV21-1 is given as a pseudogene. CDR3 length: 14 residues. CDR3 amino acids: CATGGRGNQETQYF. DNA of the CDR3: TGTGCCACTGGGGGCAGGGGAAACCAAGAGACCCAGTACTTC.